This T cell receptor (beta chain) was profiled in a study of cytomegalovirus exposure and HLA in healthy donors. Study findings and constraints: For TCR beta chains, V- and J-gene trimming was later linked to a missense DCLRE1C variant.

Note on this clone: Its antigen is unknown.

PCR used 60 Vbeta primers and 13 Jbeta primers. In the authors' methods: Later analysis identified 88 million or so unique TCR beta chains, 9 million to 12 million shared. Clones were sequenced by immunoSEQ multiplex PCR, and TCRdb holds only the in-frame ones, with some missing. V and J calls and clone size come straight from that table; D and trimming were deduced from the DNA. There are about 70,000 clones in the sample, with 2.4% held by the top ten. V was shortened by 1 base and J by 1 base, with 11 bases between the two germline ends. The CDR3 has 15 amino acids. CDR1 LGHNA and CDR2 YSLEER come from the germline V gene.

Source material: PBMCs. The rearrangement uses TRBV4-3 and TRBJ2-7; TRBD2 might be the D (6 bases). This TCR came from a female donor in good health and CMV-seropositive. The CDR3 sequence is CASSQGRGTSYEQYF. CDR3 DNA: TGCGCCAGCAGCCAAGGGAGGGGCACATCCTACGAGCAGTACTTC.